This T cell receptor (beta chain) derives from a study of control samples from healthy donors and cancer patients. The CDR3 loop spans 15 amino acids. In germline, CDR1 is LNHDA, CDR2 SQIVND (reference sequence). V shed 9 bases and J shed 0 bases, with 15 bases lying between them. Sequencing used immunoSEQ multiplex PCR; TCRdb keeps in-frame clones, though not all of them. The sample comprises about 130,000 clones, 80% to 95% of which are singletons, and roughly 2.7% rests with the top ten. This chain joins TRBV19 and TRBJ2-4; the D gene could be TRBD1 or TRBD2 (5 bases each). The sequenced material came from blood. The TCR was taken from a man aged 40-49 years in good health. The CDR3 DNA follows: TGTGCCAGCTCCCCGGGGACCATAGCCAAAAACATTCAGTACTTC. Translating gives CASSPGTIAKNIQYF. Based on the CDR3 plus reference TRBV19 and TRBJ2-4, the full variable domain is DGGITQSPKYLFRKEGQNVTLSCEQNLNHDAMYWYRQDPGQGLRLIYYSQIVNDFQKGDIAEGYSVSREKKESFPLTVTSAQKNPTAFYLCASSPGTIAKNIQYFGAGTRLSVL.